The 30 T cell receptor beta chains given below trace back to one sample, sequenced in a study of T cells after yellow fever vaccination. TCRdb recomputed calls from the 5' RACE reads with MiXCR, one row per CDR3 protein. The sample has over 300,000 distinct CDR3 sequences; less than 4.5% are singletons. The sample here was PBMCs, taken on the day of the yellow fever booster vaccination. The receptors originated from a man aged 18 to 30 who received the YFV17D yellow fever vaccine.

This clonotype was counted many times. The CDR3 sequence: CASSVTDTYEQYF. The CDR3, as DNA: TGCGCCAGCAGCGTGACAGATACCTACGAGCAGTACTTC. The V and J genes are TRBV5-1 and TRBJ2-7; weak D call: TRBD1 (5 bases). V dropped 4 bases and J dropped 2 bases, with 10 bases sitting between them. CDR1 and CDR2 (germline): SGHRS, YFSETQ. The CDR3 is 13 residues long.

The gene calls are TRBV7-6 and TRBJ2-3; D possibly uses TRBD1 or TRBD2 (5 bases each). Trimming took 4 bases from V and 1 from J, leaving 12 bases between them. The CDR3 extends over 15 amino acids. The germline gives CDR1 SGHVS, CDR2 FNYEAQ. In DNA form, the CDR3 reads TGTGCCAGCAGCTCCCCTTGGGACGGCACAGATACGCAGTATTTT. Amino acid sequence: CASSSPWDGTDTQYF.

The V call is TRBV2, the J call TRBJ2-3; no clear D gene. Trimming took off 3 bases at V and 6 bases at J, with 13 bases between the two ends. This CDR3 has 14 residues. The germline gives CDR1 SNHLY, CDR2 FYNNEI. The CDR3 nucleotides are TGTGCCAGCAGTGACCGTTCAGGAATGGATACGCAGTATTTT. It specifies CASSDRSGMDTQYF.

This clonotype showed up many times. The V and J genes are TRBV5-1 and TRBJ2-1, with 9 positions matching TRBD2. The germline gives CDR1 SGHRS, CDR2 YFSETQ. The CDR3 is 15 amino acids. V was clipped by 4 bases and J by 3 bases; unmatched bases: 5. CDR3 DNA: TGCGCCAGCAGCCCATCGACTAGCGGCTACAATGAGCAGTTCTTC. Its translation: CASSPSTSGYNEQFF.

This clonotype was counted only a few times. This chain uses TRBV4-1 with TRBJ2-1; 7 bases are shared with TRBD1. The trim removed 5 bases at V and 8 bases at J, leaving 6 bases unmatched. The CDR3 is 13 residues long. Germline V gene sequence: CDR1 MGHRA, CDR2 YSYEKL. This CDR3 reads CASSFRQGDEQFF. CDR3 coding DNA: TGCGCCAGCAGCTTCCGACAGGGAGATGAGCAGTTCTTC.

The V and J genes are TRBV27 and TRBJ2-1; D possibly corresponds to TRBD2 (5 bases). Germline V gene lookup returns CDR1 MNHEY and CDR2 SMNVEV (reference sequence). V was clipped by 2 bases and J by 5 bases, with 13 bases between them. This CDR3 has 15 residues. The CDR3 coding sequence is TGTGCCAGCAGTTTAATAACTAGGCGGGACAATGAGCAGTTCTTC. This gives the protein CASSLITRRDNEQFF.

This clonotype was detected ten times or more. The chain links TRBV5-1 to TRBJ2-5, with unresolved D. Looked up from germline, CDR1 is SGHRS and CDR2 is YFSETQ. Trimming removed 0 bases at V and 5 bases at J, with 11 bases between. The CDR3 is 14 amino acids. The CDR3 DNA follows: TGCGCCAGCAGCTTGGTTCCCCCCGGGGAGACCCAGTACTTC. It translates to CASSLVPPGETQYF.

The sample holds a few counts of this clonotype. This chain uses TRBV11-2 with TRBJ1-2, with no clear D. The CDR3 spans 17 residues. Trimming took 2 bases from V and 2 from J, leaving 18 bases between them. Germline V CDR1 and CDR2: SGHAT, FQNNGV. The CDR3 nucleotides read TGTGCCAGCAGCTTAAGGGCGGGGAATGGCATCAACTATGGCTACACCTTC. The encoded protein is CASSLRAGNGINYGYTF.

This clonotype was observed at least ten times. The chain employs TRBV7-2 and TRBJ1-5; a weak D match, TRBD1 (6 bases). This CDR3 region has 14 residues. Trimming took 2 bases from V and 5 from J, leaving 10 bases between them. Per the germline V gene, CDR1 is SGHTA and CDR2 is FQGNSA. The CDR3, as DNA: TGTGCCAGCAGCTTACGGGCAGGGGATCAGCCCCAGCATTTT. This translates into CASSLRAGDQPQHF. Drawing the rest from reference TRBV7-2 and TRBJ1-5, the complete variable domain is GAGVSQSPSNKVTEKGKDVELRCDPISGHTALYWYRQSLGQGLEFLIYFQGNSAPDKSGLPSDRFSAERTGGSVSTLTIQRTQQEDSAVYLCASSLRAGDQPQHFGDGTRLSIL.

This clonotype was detected many times. The V gene is TRBV12-3 or TRBV12-4, the J gene TRBJ1-5; TRBD1 matches 9 bases. V shed 3 bases and J 5 bases; nucleotides not matched to a gene: 5. The CDR3 is 15 amino acids. The CDR3 region has the DNA TGTGCCAGCAGTTTCCAGGACAGGGGCGATCAGCCCCAGCATTTT. Its protein product is CASSFQDRGDQPQHF.

This clonotype occurred a few times. The chain's CDR3 is CASRPTGLNQPQHF. The CDR3 region has the DNA TGTGCCAGCAGGCCGACAGGACTCAATCAGCCCCAGCATTTT. This sequence joins TRBV12-3 or TRBV12-4 and TRBJ1-5; possible D gene TRBD1, 6 bases. Trimming removed 6 bases at V and 3 bases at J, with 12 bases between. The CDR3 has 14 amino acids.

This clonotype has a count of ten or more. V is TRBV25-1 and J is TRBJ2-5; D is perhaps TRBD1 or TRBD2 (6 bases each). Germline V gives CDR1 MGHDK, CDR2 SYGVNS. V was trimmed by 6 bases and J by 4 bases, leaving 15 bases between them. The CDR3 is 14 residues long. CDR3 bases: TGTGCCAGCAGCATGTCGGGGGCCGGAGAGACCCAGTACTTC. Its translation is CASSMSGAGETQYF.

At least ten counts were recorded for this clonotype. The chain carries TRBV12-3 or TRBV12-4 and TRBJ2-5; 8 bases are shared with TRBD1. The J segment lost 1 base and the V segment lost 4 bases, leaving 5 bases of the junction unmatched. This CDR3 is built from 15 residues. This CDR3 reads CASSYGQGVQETQYF. The CDR3 coding sequence is TGTGCCAGCAGTTATGGACAGGGTGTCCAAGAGACCCAGTACTTC.

This clonotype was seen a handful of times. The V gene is TRBV15, the J gene TRBJ1-2; the match to TRBD1 covers 9 bases. The V segment lost 0 bases and the J segment 7 bases; nucleotides outside the gene matches: 9. The CDR3 is 16 amino acids. Germline-derived CDR1 and CDR2 are LNHNV and YYDKDF (reference sequence). The CDR3 nucleotides read TGTGCCACCAGCAGAGATCGGATGGGACAGGGCAGTGGCTACACCTTC. Its protein is CATSRDRMGQGSGYTF.

This clonotype was detected many times. The chain uses TRBV5-1 and TRBJ2-5, with 12 bases identical to TRBD2. The germline CDR1 and CDR2 sequences are SGHRS and YFSETQ. J was trimmed by 0 bases and V by 0 bases; bases with no gene match: 6. The CDR3 spans 18 residues. The CDR3 nucleotides read TGCGCCAGCAGCTTGGAGGGGACTAGCGGGTGGTACCAAGAGACCCAGTACTTC. Translated, it gives CASSLEGTSGWYQETQYF.

The V call is TRBV5-1, the J call TRBJ2-3; D is ambiguous. The germline V gene has CDR1 SGHRS and CDR2 YFSETQ. CDR3 length: 16 amino acids. The V end was cut by 1 base, the J end by 0 bases, with 12 bases between. DNA for the CDR3: TGCGCCAGCAGCTTGACTGCGACTCCTAGCACAGATACGCAGTATTTT. It specifies CASSLTATPSTDTQYF.

Many counts were recorded for this clonotype. The V gene is TRBV12-3 or TRBV12-4, the J gene TRBJ1-3; D unclear. The ends were cut back, 2 bases at V and 0 bases at J, with 8 bases in the middle. CDR3 size: 15 residues. CDR3 amino acids: CASSLSPSSGNTIYF. CDR3 in DNA: TGTGCCAGCAGTTTATCCCCGAGCTCTGGAAACACCATATATTTT.

This rearrangement joins TRBV6-2 or TRBV6-3 to TRBJ2-5; D gene uncertain. V was pared by 2 bases and J by 7 bases, with 5 bases between. This CDR3 has 11 amino acids. CDR1 is MNHEY, CDR2 SVGEGT, per germline. DNA for the CDR3: TGTGCCAGCAGTTACACGGCGACCCAGTACTTC. Encoded protein: CASSYTATQYF.

In its sample, this clonotype was seen many times. The V call is TRBV7-9, the J call TRBJ1-2; D is unresolved. Germline values: CDR1 SEHNR, CDR2 FQNEAQ (reference sequence). V lost 1 base, J lost 3 bases, and 12 bases lay in between. The CDR3 sequence is 15 residues long. CDR3 nucleotide sequence: TGTGCCAGCAGCTTAGGTGAGGGCGCGGACTATGGCTACACCTTC. The encoded protein is CASSLGEGADYGYTF.

The table lists this clonotype with many counts. The chain joins TRBV7-8 to TRBJ2-5; a weak D match, TRBD2 (6 bases). Trimming took 5 bases from V and 7 from J, leaving 17 bases between them. Germline assignment: CDR1 SGHVS and CDR2 FQNEAQ. This CDR3 region has 14 residues. The CDR3 here is CASSPDGSLGTQYF. CDR3 DNA: TGTGCCAGCAGCCCGGACGGGAGTCTTGGGACCCAGTACTTC.

This clonotype was seen a few times. The CDR3 loop reads CASRTLAVSSYEQYV. CDR3 coding DNA: TGTGCCAGCAGAACGCTAGCGGTGAGCTCCTACGAGCAGTACGTC. The gene calls are TRBV2 and TRBJ2-7; 7 bases are a match to TRBD2. After removal of 6 bases from V and 0 bases from J, the junction contained 8 bases not matched to a gene. The CDR3 runs 15 residues. Germline V gives CDR1 SNHLY, CDR2 FYNNEI.

This clonotype occurred many times. This rearrangement joins TRBV20-1 to TRBJ1-1; TRBD1 matches 8 bases. Germline V gives CDR1 DFQATT, CDR2 SNEGSKA (reference sequence). V was pared by 3 bases and J by 1 base, with 4 bases of the junction left unmatched. The CDR3 has 14 residues. The chain's CDR3 is CSASRDRTNTEAFF. For the CDR3, the DNA is TGCAGTGCTAGCAGGGACAGGACGAACACTGAAGCTTTCTTT.

This clonotype was seen more than once but under ten times. The CDR3 coding sequence is TGTGCCAGCAGTTCGGGGGGCACGTCCTATAATTCACCCCTCCACTTT. This encodes CASSSGGTSYNSPLHF. This chain joins TRBV12-3 or TRBV12-4 and TRBJ1-6; possible D gene TRBD1, 6 bases. Trimming removed 4 bases at V and 1 base at J, with 11 bases between. The CDR3 sequence is 16 residues long.

DNA for the CDR3: TGTGCCATCAGTGAATACGGGAACTACGAGCAGTACTTC. Its translation is CAISEYGNYEQYF. V is TRBV10-3 and J is TRBJ2-7; D may be TRBD2 (5 bases). This CDR3 comprises 13 residues. Looked up from germline, CDR1 is ENHRY and CDR2 is SYGVKD. V was pared by 3 bases and J by 3 bases, with 9 bases between.

The rearrangement joins TRBV10-3 to TRBJ2-3; no clear D. V was pared by 7 bases and J by 2 bases, with 7 bases between. Germline V gene lookup returns CDR1 ENHRY and CDR2 SYGVKD. The CDR3 has 12 residues. DNA of the CDR3: TGTGCCATCATGGGGAACACAGATACGCAGTATTTT. This encodes CAIMGNTDTQYF.

This clonotype was detected ten times or more. This rearrangement joins TRBV9 to TRBJ2-4; TRBD1 might be the D (5 bases). Per germline, CDR1 SGDLS and CDR2 YYNGEE. Trimming took 0 bases from V and 7 from J, leaving 8 bases between them. The CDR3 spans 13 residues. The CDR3 loop reads CASSVEPGNIQYF. The DNA for the CDR3 is TGTGCCAGCAGCGTAGAACCAGGGAACATTCAGTACTTC.

This clonotype was seen many times. This chain joins TRBV23-1 and TRBJ2-7; D is undetermined. TRBV23-1 is an ORF, and what it does is uncertain. CDR3 length equals 16 residues. V shed 0 bases and J shed 5 bases, with 17 bases lying between them. CDR3 protein: CASSQSRTLKRHEQYF. CDR3 sequence (DNA): TGCGCCAGCAGTCAATCGAGGACCCTAAAGCGACACGAGCAGTACTTC.

This clonotype was recorded at least ten times. The chain carries TRBV5-1 and TRBJ1-1; tentative D call: TRBD1 (6 bases). This CDR3 region has 13 residues. In germline, CDR1 is SGHRS, CDR2 YFSETQ. V dropped 0 bases and J dropped 10 bases, with 13 bases sitting between them. CDR3 residues: CASSLAEGVGAFF. CDR3 sequence (DNA): TGCGCCAGCAGCTTGGCGGAGGGGGTCGGAGCTTTCTTT.

This clonotype was seen more than once but under ten times. The genes are TRBV7-9 and TRBJ1-2; D call uncertain. The CDR3 has 15 amino acids. Per germline, CDR1 SEHNR and CDR2 FQNEAQ (reference sequence). Trimming took 4 bases from V and 3 from J, leaving 15 bases between them. CDR3 nucleotide sequence: TGTGCCAGCAGCTCCCCGCCCACCCAGTACTATGGCTACACCTTC. Translating it yields CASSSPPTQYYGYTF.

This clonotype was seen at least ten times. The chain employs TRBV5-1 and TRBJ2-3; possible D gene TRBD2, 6 bases. The CDR3 sequence is 14 residues long. V was cut by 4 bases and J by 2 bases, with 11 bases left in between. Looked up from germline, CDR1 is SGHRS and CDR2 is YFSETQ. The CDR3 here is CASSLPGVTDTQYF. CDR3 coding DNA: TGCGCCAGCAGCCTACCGGGGGTCACAGATACGCAGTATTTT.